This is a list of T cell receptor beta chains from one sample in a study of blood T cell repertoires in COVID-19. The repertoire was sequenced with immunoSEQ multiplex PCR; TCRdb's copy has only in-frame clones and lacks some. The data show more than 250,000 clones, around 89% seen once. The sequencing input was PBMCs or T cells enriched from blood (not recorded which). Receptor source: a middle-aged woman with acute COVID-19. Each CDR3 is given with its conserved first and last residue. The D gene is left open where the match is weak. Part of the rows lack a size; the others show once, few, many or a class for expanded clones.

v_call	j_call	d_call	clone_size	cdr3_nt	cdr3_aa
TRBV20-1	TRBJ2-3	-	-	TGCAGTGCTAGTTCCGCGACGCAGTATTTT	CSASSATQYF
TRBV18	TRBJ1-3	TRBD1	-	TGTGCCAGCTCACCACCGGGACAGAGGAGAAACACCATATATTTT	CASSPPGQRRNTIYF
TRBV5-6	TRBJ2-3	TRBD2	once	TGTGCCAGCAGCTTGGCTAGCGGGGACACAGATACGCAGTATTTT	CASSLASGDTDTQYF
TRBV14	TRBJ1-1	TRBD1	-	TGTGCCAGCAGCAGACAGGGGGAAACTGAAGCTTTCTTT	CASSRQGETEAFF
TRBV7-2	TRBJ1-4	TRBD1	-	TGTGCCAGCAGCTTAGGGGGGCAGGGGGTTGGTAATGAAAAACTGTTTTTT	CASSLGGQGVGNEKLFF
TRBV29-1	TRBJ1-2	TRBD1	-	TGCAGCGTCAAGACCGGGACAGGGGGTAACTATGGCTACACCTTC	CSVKTGTGGNYGYTF
TRBV28	TRBJ1-4	-	-	TGTGCCAGCAGTTTATCGCGGACTTTTGGGGTTTCGTTAAAACTGTTTTTT	CASSLSRTFGVSLKLFF
TRBV7-9	TRBJ2-5	-	few	TGTGCCAGCAGTCTGGTGCGGGGCCAAGTGGAGACCCAGTACTTC	CASSLVRGQVETQYF
TRBV6-5	TRBJ1-1	-	-	TGTGCCAGCAGTTACTCACTCAGGGACACTGAAGCTTTCTTT	CASSYSLRDTEAFF
TRBV2	TRBJ2-5	TRBD2	-	TGTGCCAGCAGCCGGGGACTAGCGGGAGAAGGCGAGACCCAGTACTTC	CASSRGLAGEGETQYF
TRBV7-2	TRBJ2-1	TRBD2	-	TGTGCCAGCAGCGTCGACCTAGCGGGTTACAATGAGCAGTTCTTC	CASSVDLAGYNEQFF
TRBV6-2/TRBV6-3	TRBJ2-5	TRBD2	-	TGTGCCAGCAGCTCTTTTCTCAAGCGGGAGGGCCTAGAGACCCAGTACTTC	CASSSFLKREGLETQYF
TRBV5-4	TRBJ2-5	TRBD2	-	TGTGCCAGCACCCTTTCGGGTAGCGGGAGGGCCGGTGAGACCCAGTACTTC	CASTLSGSGRAGETQYF
TRBV19	TRBJ2-6	TRBD2	-	TGTGCCAGTAGTGGGAGGTTTGGGGGAGGGCCTGGGGCCAACGTCCTGACTTTC	CASSGRFGGGPGANVLTF
TRBV5-1	TRBJ2-2	TRBD2	few	TGCGCCAGCAGCTTGGAATCTAGCGGAGGGTACACCGGGGAGCTGTTTTTT	CASSLESSGGYTGELFF
TRBV12-3/TRBV12-4	TRBJ2-3	-	-	TGTGCCAGCAGCAACCGTCGGACAGATACGCAGTATTTT	CASSNRRTDTQYF
TRBV6-5	TRBJ1-3	TRBD1	-	TGTGCCAGCAGGAGGGACAGGAAGGAAAACACCATATATTTT	CASRRDRKENTIYF